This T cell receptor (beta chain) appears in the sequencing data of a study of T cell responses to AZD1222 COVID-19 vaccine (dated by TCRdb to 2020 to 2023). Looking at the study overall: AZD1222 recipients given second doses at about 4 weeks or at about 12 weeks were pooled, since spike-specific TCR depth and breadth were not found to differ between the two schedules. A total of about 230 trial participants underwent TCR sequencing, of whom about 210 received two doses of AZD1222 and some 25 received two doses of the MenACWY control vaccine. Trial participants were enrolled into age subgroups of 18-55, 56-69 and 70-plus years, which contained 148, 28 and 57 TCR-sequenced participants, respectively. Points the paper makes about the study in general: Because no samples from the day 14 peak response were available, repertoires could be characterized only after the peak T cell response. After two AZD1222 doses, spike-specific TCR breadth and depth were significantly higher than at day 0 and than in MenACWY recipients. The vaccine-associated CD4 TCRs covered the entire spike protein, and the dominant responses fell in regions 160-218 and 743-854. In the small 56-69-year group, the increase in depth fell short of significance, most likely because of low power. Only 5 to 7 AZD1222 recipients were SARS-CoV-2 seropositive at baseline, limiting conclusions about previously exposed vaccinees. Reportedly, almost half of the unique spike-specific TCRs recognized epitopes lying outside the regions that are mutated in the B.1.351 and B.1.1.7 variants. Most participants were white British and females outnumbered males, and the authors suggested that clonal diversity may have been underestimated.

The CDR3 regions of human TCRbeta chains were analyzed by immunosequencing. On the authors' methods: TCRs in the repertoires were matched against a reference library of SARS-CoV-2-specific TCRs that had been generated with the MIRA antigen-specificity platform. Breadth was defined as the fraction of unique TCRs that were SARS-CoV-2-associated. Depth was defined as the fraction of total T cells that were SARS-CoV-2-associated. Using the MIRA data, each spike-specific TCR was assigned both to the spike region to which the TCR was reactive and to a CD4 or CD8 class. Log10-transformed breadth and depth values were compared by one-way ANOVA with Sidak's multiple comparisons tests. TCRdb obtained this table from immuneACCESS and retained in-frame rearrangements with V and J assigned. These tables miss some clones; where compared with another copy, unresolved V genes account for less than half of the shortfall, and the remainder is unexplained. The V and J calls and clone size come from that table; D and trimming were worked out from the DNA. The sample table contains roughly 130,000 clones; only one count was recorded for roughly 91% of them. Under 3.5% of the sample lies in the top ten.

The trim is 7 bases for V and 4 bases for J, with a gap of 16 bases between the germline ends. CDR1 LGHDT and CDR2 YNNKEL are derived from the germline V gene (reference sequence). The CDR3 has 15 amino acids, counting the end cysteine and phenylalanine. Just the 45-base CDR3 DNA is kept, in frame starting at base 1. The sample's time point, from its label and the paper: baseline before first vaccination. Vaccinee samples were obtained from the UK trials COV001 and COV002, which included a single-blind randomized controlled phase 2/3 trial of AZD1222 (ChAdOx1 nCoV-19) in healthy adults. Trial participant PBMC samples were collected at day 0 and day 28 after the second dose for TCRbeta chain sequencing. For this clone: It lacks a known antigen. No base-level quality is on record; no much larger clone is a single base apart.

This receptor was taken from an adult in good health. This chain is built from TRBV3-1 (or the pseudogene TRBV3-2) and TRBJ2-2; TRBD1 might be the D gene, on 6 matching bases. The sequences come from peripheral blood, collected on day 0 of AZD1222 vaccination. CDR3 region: CASTKGEIRTGELFF. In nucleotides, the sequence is TGTGCCAGCACAAAGGGGGAGATCCGCACCGGGGAGCTGTTTTTT.